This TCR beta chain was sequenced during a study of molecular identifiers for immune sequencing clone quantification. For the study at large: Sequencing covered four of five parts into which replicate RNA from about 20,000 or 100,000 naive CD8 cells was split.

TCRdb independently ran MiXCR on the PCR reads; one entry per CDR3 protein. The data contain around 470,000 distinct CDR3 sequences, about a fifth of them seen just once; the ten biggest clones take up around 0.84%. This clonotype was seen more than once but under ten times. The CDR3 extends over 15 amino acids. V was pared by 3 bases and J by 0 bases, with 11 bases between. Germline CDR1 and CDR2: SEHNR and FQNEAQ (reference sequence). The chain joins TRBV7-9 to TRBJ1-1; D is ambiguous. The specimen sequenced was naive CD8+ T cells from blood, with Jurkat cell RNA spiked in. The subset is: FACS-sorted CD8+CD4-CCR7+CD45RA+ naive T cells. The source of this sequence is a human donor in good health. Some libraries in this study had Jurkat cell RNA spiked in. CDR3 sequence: CASSFYQGMNTEAFF. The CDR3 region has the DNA TGTGCCAGCAGCTTCTACCAAGGGATGAACACTGAAGCTTTCTTT.